These T cell receptor beta chains were read from a single sample in a study of cytomegalovirus exposure and HLA in healthy donors. Generated by immunoSEQ multiplex PCR, the TCRdb table keeps only in-frame clones and is missing some. Recorded for this sample: tens of thousands of clones. Sequencing used PBMCs. These TCRs come from a female donor in good health and CMV-seropositive. The CDR3 runs from the conserved cysteine through the conserved F or W. D genes are given only for firm matches.

cdr3_aa: CASSEVQGGETQYF
cdr3_nt: TGTGCCAGCAGTGAAGTCCAGGGAGGGGAGACCCAGTACTTC
j_call: TRBJ2-5
v_call: TRBV2
d_call: TRBD2

cdr3_aa: CAILPGTGSFGYTF
cdr3_nt: TGTGCCATCCTCCCCGGGACAGGGTCGTTTGGCTACACCTTC
j_call: TRBJ1-2
v_call: TRBV6-1
d_call: TRBD1

cdr3_aa: CASSQGLASSYEQYF
cdr3_nt: TGCGCCAGCAGCCAAGGACTAGCGTCTTCCTACGAGCAGTACTTC
j_call: TRBJ2-7
v_call: TRBV4-1
d_call: TRBD2

cdr3_aa: CASSYSTGFTEAFF
cdr3_nt: TGTGCCAGCAGTTACTCTACCGGGTTCACTGAAGCTTTCTTT
j_call: TRBJ1-1
v_call: TRBV6-6
d_call: NA

cdr3_aa: CASSLWLAGAGEQYF
cdr3_nt: TGTGCCAGCAGTTTGTGGCTAGCGGGAGCCGGCGAGCAGTACTTC
j_call: TRBJ2-7
v_call: TRBV28
d_call: TRBD2

cdr3_aa: CASSHRQNTGELFF
cdr3_nt: TGTGCCAGCAGCCATAGACAGAACACCGGGGAGCTGTTTTTT
j_call: TRBJ2-2
v_call: TRBV7-3
d_call: NA

cdr3_aa: CASSVTGTQWETQYF
cdr3_nt: TGTGCCAGCAGCGTGACAGGGACCCAGTGGGAGACCCAGTACTTC
j_call: TRBJ2-5
v_call: TRBV6-1
d_call: TRBD1

cdr3_aa: CASTGQTNTEAFF
cdr3_nt: TGTGCCAGCACCGGACAGACGAACACTGAAGCTTTCTTT
j_call: TRBJ1-1
v_call: TRBV7-2
d_call: NA

cdr3_aa: CASSLSTNQGQRNYNSHLHF
cdr3_nt: TGTGCCAGCAGCTTATCGACCAACCAAGGACAGCGCAACTATAATTCACACCTCCACTTT
j_call: TRBJ1-6
v_call: TRBV11-3
d_call: NA

cdr3_aa: CAISGQSSGANVLTF
cdr3_nt: TGTGCCATCTCTGGACAGTCCTCTGGGGCCAACGTCCTGACTTTC
j_call: TRBJ2-6
v_call: TRBV10-3
d_call: NA

cdr3_aa: CASSLASTGGILGF
cdr3_nt: TGTGCCAGCAGTTTAGCGTCGACAGGGGGGATCCTGGGCTTC
j_call: TRBJ2-7
v_call: TRBV28
d_call: TRBD1

cdr3_aa: CASSQNRPGNTIYF
cdr3_nt: TGTGCCAGCAGCCAAAACAGACCCGGAAACACCATATATTTT
j_call: TRBJ1-3
v_call: TRBV28
d_call: NA

cdr3_aa: CATSRDDWASGGKSSYNEQFF
cdr3_nt: TGTGCCACCAGCAGAGATGACTGGGCTAGCGGGGGGAAAAGCTCCTACAATGAGCAGTTCTTC
j_call: TRBJ2-1
v_call: TRBV15
d_call: TRBD2

cdr3_aa: CASSLSLAGNSPLHF
cdr3_nt: TGTGCCAGCAGCTTATCGTTGGCCGGGAATTCACCCCTCCACTTT
j_call: TRBJ1-6
v_call: TRBV7-2
d_call: NA

cdr3_aa: CAISGSGGQGTEAFF
cdr3_nt: TGTGCCATCAGTGGCTCAGGGGGCCAGGGCACTGAAGCTTTCTTT
j_call: TRBJ1-1
v_call: TRBV10-3
d_call: TRBD1

cdr3_aa: CASSERLAINGETQYF
cdr3_nt: TGTGCCAGCAGTGAAAGACTAGCGATTAACGGGGAGACCCAGTACTTC
j_call: TRBJ2-5
v_call: TRBV6-1
d_call: TRBD2

cdr3_aa: CASSQEAPGPASDTQYF
cdr3_nt: TGCGCCAGCAGCCAAGAAGCCCCGGGTCCGGCTTCAGATACGCAGTATTTT
j_call: TRBJ2-3
v_call: TRBV4-3
d_call: NA

cdr3_aa: CASSYLGQDGGYTF
cdr3_nt: TGTGCCAGCAGTTACCTAGGACAGGACGGTGGCTACACCTTC
j_call: TRBJ1-2
v_call: TRBV6-6
d_call: TRBD1

cdr3_aa: CASSWTSVGSGDTQYF
cdr3_nt: TGTGCCAGCAGTTGGACTAGCGTGGGAAGTGGAGATACGCAGTATTTT
j_call: TRBJ2-3
v_call: TRBV28
d_call: TRBD2

cdr3_aa: CASSLGGGTGGYTF
cdr3_nt: TGTGCCAGCAGCCTAGGGGGGGGTACGGGTGGCTACACCTTC
j_call: TRBJ1-2
v_call: TRBV7-9
d_call: NA

cdr3_aa: CASKWGRELFF
cdr3_nt: TGTGCCAGCAAATGGGGCCGGGAGCTGTTTTTT
j_call: TRBJ2-2
v_call: TRBV2
d_call: NA

cdr3_aa: CASSEGQGVTGELFF
cdr3_nt: TGTGCCAGCAGTGAGGGACAGGGGGTCACCGGGGAGCTGTTTTTT
j_call: TRBJ2-2
v_call: TRBV2
d_call: TRBD1

cdr3_aa: CASSPTKYGYTF
cdr3_nt: TGTGCCAGCAGTCCAACTAAGTATGGCTACACCTTC
j_call: TRBJ1-2
v_call: TRBV6-5
d_call: NA

cdr3_aa: CASSLDRRGNTEAFF
cdr3_nt: TGTGCCAGCAGCTTGGACAGGAGGGGGAACACTGAAGCTTTCTTT
j_call: TRBJ1-1
v_call: TRBV11-2
d_call: TRBD1

cdr3_aa: CASSLSRGGYEQYF
cdr3_nt: TGTGCCAGCAGTTTATCTCGGGGGGGCTACGAGCAGTACTTC
j_call: TRBJ2-7
v_call: TRBV28
d_call: TRBD2

cdr3_aa: CSAGLRSGSMNTGELFF
cdr3_nt: TGCAGCGCGGGATTGAGATCCGGGTCTATGAACACCGGGGAGCTGTTTTTT
j_call: TRBJ2-2
v_call: TRBV29-1
d_call: NA

cdr3_aa: CASSGWQGGDEKLFF
cdr3_nt: TGTGCCAGCAGTGGTTGGCAGGGTGGGGATGAAAAACTGTTTTTT
j_call: TRBJ1-4
v_call: TRBV2
d_call: NA

cdr3_aa: CASSSDRGGIEPQHF
cdr3_nt: TGTGCCAGCAGCTCGGACAGGGGAGGGATCGAACCCCAGCATTTT
j_call: TRBJ1-5
v_call: TRBV7-9
d_call: TRBD1

cdr3_aa: CASSFVEGDIQYF
cdr3_nt: TGTGCCAGCAGCTTCGTCGAGGGGGACATTCAGTACTTC
j_call: TRBJ2-4
v_call: TRBV7-9
d_call: NA

cdr3_aa: CASSSIRGRGEKLFF
cdr3_nt: TGTGCCAGCAGTTCGATCAGGGGTCGGGGTGAAAAACTGTTTTTT
j_call: TRBJ1-4
v_call: TRBV6-5
d_call: NA

cdr3_aa: CASREGTAPYEQYF
cdr3_nt: TGTGCCAGCAGGGAGGGGACAGCCCCCTACGAGCAGTACTTC
j_call: TRBJ2-7
v_call: TRBV6-1
d_call: NA

cdr3_aa: CASSFDISGANVLTF
cdr3_nt: TGTGCCAGCAGCTTCGACATCTCTGGGGCCAACGTCCTGACTTTC
j_call: TRBJ2-6
v_call: TRBV5-6
d_call: NA

cdr3_aa: CATNRDRNYGYTF
cdr3_nt: TGTGCCACAAACCGTGACAGGAACTATGGCTACACCTTC
j_call: TRBJ1-2
v_call: TRBV15
d_call: NA

cdr3_aa: CASSSIPGGGYQETQYF
cdr3_nt: TGTGCCAGCAGCTCTATCCCTGGGGGGGGATACCAAGAGACCCAGTACTTC
j_call: TRBJ2-5
v_call: TRBV5-4
d_call: TRBD2

cdr3_aa: CASSLGGGTEAFF
cdr3_nt: TGCGCCAGCAGCCTGGGGGGGGGCACTGAAGCTTTCTTT
j_call: TRBJ1-1
v_call: TRBV4-1
d_call: NA

cdr3_aa: CASSESQGIPGNTIYF
cdr3_nt: TGCGCCAGCAGTGAGTCCCAGGGGATCCCTGGAAACACCATATATTTT
j_call: TRBJ1-3
v_call: TRBV10-1
d_call: NA

cdr3_aa: CAWILQGTGRSPLHF
cdr3_nt: TGTGCCTGGATCCTACAAGGGACAGGAAGGTCACCCCTCCACTTT
j_call: TRBJ1-6
v_call: TRBV30
d_call: TRBD1

cdr3_aa: CASSRVGGGQETQYF
cdr3_nt: TGTGCCAGCAGCCGCGTGGGGGGAGGACAAGAGACCCAGTACTTC
j_call: TRBJ2-5
v_call: TRBV7-9
d_call: NA

cdr3_aa: CASSLLRGQLYGYTF
cdr3_nt: TGTGCCAGCAGTTTATTAAGAGGGCAACTCTATGGCTACACCTTC
j_call: TRBJ1-2
v_call: TRBV28
d_call: NA

cdr3_aa: CAIRAGGNTGELFF
cdr3_nt: TGTGCCATCCGAGCGGGGGGGAACACCGGGGAGCTGTTTTTT
j_call: TRBJ2-2
v_call: TRBV7-2
d_call: TRBD2